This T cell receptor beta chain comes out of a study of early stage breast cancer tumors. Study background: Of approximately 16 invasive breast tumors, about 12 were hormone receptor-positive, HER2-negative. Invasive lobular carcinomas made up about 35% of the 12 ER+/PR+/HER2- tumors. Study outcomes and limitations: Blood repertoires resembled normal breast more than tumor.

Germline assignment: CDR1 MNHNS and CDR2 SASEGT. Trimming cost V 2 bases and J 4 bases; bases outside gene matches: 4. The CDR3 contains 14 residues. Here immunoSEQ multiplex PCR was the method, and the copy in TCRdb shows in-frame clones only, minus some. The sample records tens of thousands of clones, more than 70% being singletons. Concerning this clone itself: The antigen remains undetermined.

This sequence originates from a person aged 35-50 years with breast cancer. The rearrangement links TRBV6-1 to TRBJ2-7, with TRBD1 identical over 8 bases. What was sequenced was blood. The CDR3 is CASSERQGLYEQYF. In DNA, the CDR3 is TGTGCCAGCAGTGAAAGACAGGGGTTATACGAGCAGTACTTC.